One sample yielded the 5 T cell receptor beta chains listed below, sequenced in a study of identical twins. From the 5' RACE reads, TCRdb called clonotypes with MiXCR, one entry per CDR3 protein. The sample lists about 250,000 distinct CDR3 sequences; roughly 7.5% were seen once. These data also formed part of another study, on yellow fever vaccine responses in identical twins.

Sequenced: CD8+ T cells sorted from blood. Every receptor here comes from a woman between 18 and 29 years old in good health.

This clonotype has at least ten counts. V and J are TRBV11-2 and TRBJ2-5; D uncertain. The CDR3 is 14 amino acids. The germline V and J ends were trimmed by 5 bases and 2 bases, with 12 bases remaining between them. Germline CDR1 and CDR2: SGHAT and FQNNGV. CDR3 sequence reads: CASSQKPEQETQYF. The CDR3 coding sequence is TGTGCCAGCAGCCAGAAGCCCGAACAAGAGACCCAGTACTTC. The variable domain in full, with the rest retrieved from reference TRBV11-2 and TRBJ2-5, is EAGVAQSPRYKIIEKRQSVAFWCNPISGHATLYWYQQILGQGPKLLIQFQNNGVVDDSQLPKDRFSAERLKGVDSTLKIQPAKLEDSAVYLCASSQKPEQETQYFGPGTRLLVL.

The chain has TRBV7-7 and TRBJ2-2; D gene unclear. V gave up 5 bases and J gave up 8 bases, with 18 bases separating them. The germline CDR1 and CDR2 sequences are SSHAT and FNYEAQ (reference sequence). The CDR3 covers 15 residues. The CDR3 coding sequence is TGTGCCAGCAGCGCAGACGACTTCTTCGGAGGGGAGCTGTTTTTT. This codes for CASSADDFFGGELFF.

The chain recombines TRBV2 with TRBJ2-7; D uncertain. The CDR3 is 12 amino acids. The V gene's germline CDR1 is SNHLY and CDR2 FYNNEI. V gave up 5 bases and J gave up 0 bases, with 5 bases separating them. The chain's CDR3 is CASSSLSYEQYF. The CDR3 nucleotides read TGTGCCAGCAGTTCCCTCTCCTACGAGCAGTACTTC.

This clonotype was seen a handful of times. This rearrangement joins TRBV9 to TRBJ2-2, with D possibly being TRBD1 (6 bases). V was clipped by 3 bases and J by 0 bases, with 12 bases between them. The V gene's germline CDR1 is SGDLS and CDR2 YYNGEE. There are 16 residues in the CDR3. CDR3 in DNA: TGTGCCAGCAGCGGACCGGGACAAACGAACACCGGGGAGCTGTTTTTT. It encodes CASSGPGQTNTGELFF.

J is TRBJ1-2 and V is TRBV11-2; no firm D call. The CDR3 contains 17 residues. With 5 bases removed from V and 0 bases from J, the gap between germline ends came to 19 bases. CDR1 SGHAT and CDR2 FQNNGV come from the germline V gene. DNA for the CDR3: TGTGCCAGCAGCCCTCGGGTCCCGATGGCTCCTAACTATGGCTACACCTTC. Protein sequence: CASSPRVPMAPNYGYTF.